The entry below describes one T cell receptor beta chain. At least 5.5 micrograms of total RNA were extracted per sample. From germline, CDR1 is LGHDT and CDR2 YNNKEL (reference sequence). The V end was cut by 4 bases, the J end by 1 base, with 9 bases between. This CDR3 has 14 amino acids. With a J-beta primer mix and a sample-barcoded 5' primer, a second PCR ran about 7 to 12 cycles. TCRdb re-analysed the 5' RACE reads in MiXCR, keeping a single row per CDR3 protein. This sample has around 1,000,000 distinct CDR3 sequences; more than 30% occur once, and the top ten carry about 12%. The source of the sample is a study of blood T cells in healthy people across ages.

The clonotype originates from a man younger than 35 in good health. The rearrangement joins TRBV3-1 to TRBJ2-3; tentative D call: TRBD2 (6 bases). Sample: blood. The CDR3 loop is CASSRRLGTDTQYF. DNA for the CDR3: TGTGCCAGCAGCCGTCGACTAGGCACAGATACGCAGTATTTT.